The 21 T cell receptor beta chains presented below share a single source sample, sequenced in a study of human versus mouse CDR3 diversity and MHC coevolution. This table comes from immunoSEQ multiplex PCR, and its TCRdb copy is limited to in-frame clones, with some not included. Here the sample spans 45,000 to 75,000 clones, about 93% being singletons. Sequencing input: naive CD4+ T cells from blood. The subset: CD45RO-negative CD62L-positive naive CD4 T cells. The source is a person aged 60 to 70 in good health.

The chain carries TRBV2 and TRBJ1-1; D is ambiguous. The V end lost 6 bases, the J end lost 6 bases, and 8 bases lay between the germline ends. Germline V CDR1 and CDR2: SNHLY, FYNNEI. The CDR3 totals 11 residues. The chain's CDR3 is CASRQVAEAFF. CDR3 DNA sequence: TGTGCCAGCAGGCAGGTGGCTGAAGCTTTCTTT.

The table lists this clone with a few counts. The rearrangement links TRBV7-9 to TRBJ1-3; TRBD1 might be the D (6 bases). Trimming cost V 0 bases and J 0 bases, with 12 bases left between them. CDR1 and CDR2 from the germline V gene are SEHNR and FQNEAQ (reference sequence). This CDR3 is 17 amino acids long. CDR3 in amino acids: CASSLAVGQLSGNTIYF. CDR3 DNA sequence: TGTGCCAGCAGCTTAGCCGTAGGACAGCTCTCTGGAAACACCATATATTTT. The full variable domain, rest sourced from reference TRBV7-9 and TRBJ1-3, is DTGVSQNPRHKITKRGQNVTFRCDPISEHNRLYWYRQTLGQGPEFLTYFQNEAQLEKSRLLSDRFSAERPKGSFSTLEIQRTEQGDSAMYLCASSLAVGQLSGNTIYFGEGSWLTVV.

The chain uses TRBV5-4 and TRBJ2-1; 8 bases map to TRBD2. The CDR3 consists of 17 residues. V gave up 4 bases and J gave up 4 bases; unmatched junction bases: 13. Germline-derived CDR1 and CDR2 are SGHNT and YYREEE (reference sequence). The CDR3 region is CASSRGGAGVSYNEQFF. CDR3 nucleotide sequence: TGTGCCAGCAGCCGGGGGGGAGCGGGAGTAAGTTACAATGAGCAGTTCTTC.

This chain uses TRBV7-2 with TRBJ1-3, with a weak D call TRBD1 (5 bases). Germline V gives CDR1 SGHTA, CDR2 FQGNSA. The CDR3 covers 15 residues. The V gene lost 1 base and the J gene lost 2 bases, with 9 bases spanning the gap. This CDR3 is CASSLDRYTGNTIYF. Written as DNA, the CDR3 is TGTGCCAGCAGCTTAGACAGGTACACTGGAAACACCATATATTTT.

The V and J genes are TRBV5-1 and TRBJ2-5; D is possibly TRBD1 (5 bases). V gave up 4 bases and J gave up 1 base, with 11 bases separating them. The CDR3 loop spans 14 amino acids. Germline CDR1 is SGHRS and CDR2 is YFSETQ. CDR3 sequence reads: CASSPQGAQETQYF. CDR3 nucleotide sequence: TGCGCCAGCAGCCCGCAGGGTGCCCAAGAGACCCAGTACTTC.

J is TRBJ2-1 and V is TRBV11-2; possibly TRBD1 for D (6 bases). Trimming removed 5 bases at V and 6 bases at J, with 29 bases between. The germline V gene encodes CDR1 SGHAT and CDR2 FQNNGV. The CDR3 totals 19 residues. The CDR3: CASSPLGHRVRLRSNEQFF. The CDR3 DNA sequence: TGTGCCAGCAGCCCTCTGGGACATCGAGTCCGGTTACGGAGCAATGAGCAGTTCTTC.

This clone was recorded once. The chain is built from TRBV5-1 and TRBJ2-7; 9 nucleotides align to TRBD2. The germline V gene has CDR1 SGHRS and CDR2 YFSETQ. The V and J ends lost 5 bases and 4 bases, in that order; junction bases with no gene match: 4. This CDR3 contains 13 residues. As DNA, the CDR3 is TGCGCCAGCAGAAAGACTAGCGGATACGAGCAGTACTTC. Residues: CASRKTSGYEQYF. Variable domain in full (rest from reference TRBV5-1 and TRBJ2-7): KAGVTQTPRYLIKTRGQQVTLSCSPISGHRSVSWYQQTPGQGLQFLFEYFSETQRNKGNFPGRFSGRQFSNSRSEMNVSTLELGDSALYLCASRKTSGYEQYFGPGTRLTVT.

This sequence joins TRBV18 and TRBJ2-3; TRBD2 might be the D (5 bases). Germline values: CDR1 KGHSH, CDR2 LQKENI. The V end was cut by 3 bases, the J end by 8 bases, with 18 bases between. The length of the CDR3 is 15 residues. CDR3 coding DNA: TGTGCCAGCTCACCTCCCAGCGGAAAGGGCGGTACGCAGTATTTT. It yields the protein CASSPPSGKGGTQYF. Using reference TRBV18 and TRBJ2-3 for the parts outside the CDR3, the full variable domain is NAGVMQNPRHLVRRRGQEARLRCSPMKGHSHVYWYRQLPEEGLKFMVYLQKENIIDESGMPKERFSAEFPKEGPSILRIQQVVRGDSAAYFCASSPPSGKGGTQYFGPGTRLTVL.

The V gene is TRBV9, the J gene TRBJ2-3; 10 nucleotides align to TRBD2. CDR1 and CDR2 from the germline V gene are SGDLS and YYNGEE. This CDR3 spans 15 amino acids. V gave up 4 bases and J gave up 7 bases; unmatched junction bases: 9. This CDR3 is CASSSQREGLYTQYF. The CDR3 region has the DNA TGTGCCAGCAGCTCGCAGCGGGAGGGCCTGTATACGCAGTATTTT. Together with reference TRBV9 and TRBJ2-3, the CDR3 gives the full variable domain: DSGVTQTPKHLITATGQRVTLRCSPRSGDLSVYWYQQSLDQGLQFLIQYYNGEERAKGNILERFSAQQFPDLHSELNLSSLELGDSALYFCASSSQREGLYTQYFGPGTRLTVL.

The rearrangement joins TRBV19 to TRBJ1-1; 7 positions match TRBD1. The J segment lost 7 bases and the V segment lost 0 bases, leaving 8 bases of the junction unmatched. The germline CDR1 and CDR2 sequences are LNHDA and SQIVND (reference sequence). The CDR3 loop spans 15 amino acids. The DNA for the CDR3 is TGTGCCAGTAGTATAGACGGGACAGCCCGGAATGAAGCTTTCTTT. Protein sequence: CASSIDGTARNEAFF. Looking up the rest from reference TRBV19 and TRBJ1-1 gives the full variable domain: DGGITQSPKYLFRKEGQNVTLSCEQNLNHDAMYWYRQDPGQGLRLIYYSQIVNDFQKGDIAEGYSVSREKKESFPLTVTSAQKNPTAFYLCASSIDGTARNEAFFGQGTRLTVV.

J is TRBJ2-2 and V is TRBV6-5; D is unresolved. This CDR3 is 15 amino acids long. CDR1 and CDR2 from the germline V gene are MNHEY and SVGAGI. V was pared by 4 bases and J by 4 bases, with 13 bases between. The chain's CDR3 is CASSSAPLSTGELFF. CDR3 nucleotide sequence: TGTGCCAGCAGTTCCGCCCCCCTGAGCACCGGGGAGCTGTTTTTT.

The rearrangement links TRBV7-3 to TRBJ2-1, with a tentative D call TRBD1 (7 bases). The CDR3 has 14 amino acids. Germline lookup yields CDR1 SGHTA and CDR2 FQGTGA. Deletions cut 6 bases from V and 9 bases from J, with 18 bases between. CDR3 sequence: CASSLEGALGEQFF. DNA for the CDR3: TGTGCCAGCAGTCTGGAGGGGGCCTTGGGTGAGCAGTTCTTC.

This clone has more than one count but fewer than ten. The CDR3 is CASSPNLAQGNYGYTF. As DNA, the CDR3 is TGCGCCAGCAGCCCGAATCTGGCACAGGGTAACTATGGCTACACCTTC. This sequence joins TRBV4-1 and TRBJ1-2; D is possibly TRBD1 (6 bases). The CDR3 consists of 16 residues. The V end was cut by 4 bases, the J end by 1 base, with 16 bases between. Per the germline V gene, CDR1 is MGHRA and CDR2 is YSYEKL.

J is TRBJ2-7 and V is TRBV15; 10 bases map to TRBD2. Germline CDR1 and CDR2: LNHNV and YYDKDF (reference sequence). The ends lost 1 base at V and 4 bases at J; junction bases unmatched: 10. The CDR3 is 17 amino acids. CDR3 in DNA: TGTGCCACCAGCAGAGCCATCCTTAGCGGGAGGCATTACGAGCAGTACTTC. Residues: CATSRAILSGRHYEQYF. The full variable domain, completed using reference TRBV15 and TRBJ2-7, is DAMVIQNPRYQVTQFGKPVTLSCSQTLNHNVMYWYQQKSSQAPKLLFHYYDKDFNNEADTPDNFQSRRPNTSFCFLDIRSPGLGDTAMYLCATSRAILSGRHYEQYFGPGTRLTVT.

CDR3 region: CASSSPGGDSYEQYF. The DNA for the CDR3 is TGTGCCAGCAGTAGCCCTGGGGGGGACTCCTACGAGCAGTACTTC. V and J are TRBV6-6 and TRBJ2-7; 7 nucleotides align to TRBD2. V lost 5 bases, J lost 0 bases, and 7 bases stayed unmatched. Germline CDR1 and CDR2: MNHNY and SVGAGI (reference sequence). This CDR3 comprises 15 residues.

The rearrangement links TRBV9 to TRBJ2-3; 7 nucleotides line up with TRBD2. V shed 4 bases and J 2 bases; nucleotides not matched to a gene: 10. Per germline, CDR1 SGDLS and CDR2 YYNGEE. The CDR3 is 16 amino acids. The CDR3 is CASSFRLAQHTDTQYF. The CDR3 coding sequence is TGTGCCAGCAGCTTCAGACTAGCCCAACACACAGATACGCAGTATTTT.

The chain is built from TRBV18 and TRBJ1-4; 11 bases map to TRBD1. The CDR3 has 15 amino acids. The germline V gene has CDR1 KGHSH and CDR2 LQKENI. The ends lost 5 bases at V and 5 bases at J; junction bases unmatched: 4. The CDR3 DNA follows: TGTGCCAGCTCAACGGACAGGGGGCGGAATGAAAAACTGTTTTTT. It is translated as CASSTDRGRNEKLFF.

The chain links TRBV7-3 to TRBJ2-3; 8 nucleotides line up with TRBD2. J lost 5 bases, V lost 4 bases, and 5 bases had no gene match. This CDR3 has 14 residues. Germline V gives CDR1 SGHTA, CDR2 FQGTGA. CDR3 protein: CASSSGLALDTQYF. The CDR3 nucleotides are TGTGCCAGCAGCTCAGGACTAGCTCTAGATACGCAGTATTTT.

CDR3: CASSGSEGDTGELFF. The CDR3 nucleotides are TGTGCCAGCAGCGGATCAGAGGGAGACACCGGGGAGCTGTTTTTT. V is TRBV6-1 and J is TRBJ2-2; tentatively, D is TRBD2 (5 bases). Germline V gene sequence: CDR1 MNHNS, CDR2 SASEGT. This CDR3 has 15 residues. V gave up 6 bases and J gave up 3 bases, with 14 bases separating them.

This chain joins TRBV5-1 and TRBJ2-3; possibly TRBD1 for D (5 bases). The CDR3 contains 14 residues. Looked up from germline, CDR1 is SGHRS and CDR2 is YFSETQ. The V end lost 5 bases, the J end lost 2 bases, and 12 bases lay between the germline ends. The CDR3 sequence is CASSSRADTDTQYF. The CDR3 nucleotides are TGCGCCAGCAGTAGCAGGGCGGACACAGATACGCAGTATTTT.

The chain uses TRBV2 and TRBJ2-4; 11 positions agree with TRBD2. The germline gives CDR1 SNHLY, CDR2 FYNNEI. CDR3 length equals 17 residues. Germline trimming cut 3 bases from V and 2 bases from J; bases unmatched to any gene: 6. CDR3 in amino acids: CASSESTSGTPKNIQYF. The CDR3 nucleotides read TGTGCCAGCAGTGAGTCGACTAGCGGGACTCCCAAAAACATTCAGTACTTC.